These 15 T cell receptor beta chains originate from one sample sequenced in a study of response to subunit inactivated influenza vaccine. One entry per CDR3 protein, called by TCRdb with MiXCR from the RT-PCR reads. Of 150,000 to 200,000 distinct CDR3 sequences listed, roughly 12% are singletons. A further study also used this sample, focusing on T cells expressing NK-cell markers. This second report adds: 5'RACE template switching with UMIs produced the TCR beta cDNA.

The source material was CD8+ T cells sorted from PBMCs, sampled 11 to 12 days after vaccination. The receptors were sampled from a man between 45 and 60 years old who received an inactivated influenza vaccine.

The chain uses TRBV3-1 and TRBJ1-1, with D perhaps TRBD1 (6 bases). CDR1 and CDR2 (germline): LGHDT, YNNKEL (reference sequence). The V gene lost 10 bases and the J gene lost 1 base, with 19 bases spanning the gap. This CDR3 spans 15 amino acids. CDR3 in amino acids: CATTQDQGPNTEAFF. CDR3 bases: TGTGCCACCACCCAAGATCAGGGGCCGAACACTGAAGCTTTCTTT. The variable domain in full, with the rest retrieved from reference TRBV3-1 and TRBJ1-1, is DTAVSQTPKYLVTQMGNDKSIKCEQNLGHDTMYWYKQDSKKFLKIMFSYNNKELIINETVPNRFSPKSPDKAHLNLHINSLELGDSAVYFCATTQDQGPNTEAFFGQGTRLTVV.

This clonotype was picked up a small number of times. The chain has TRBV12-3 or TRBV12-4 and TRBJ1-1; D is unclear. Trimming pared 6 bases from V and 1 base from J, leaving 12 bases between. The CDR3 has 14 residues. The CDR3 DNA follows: TGTGCCAGCAGCACCCCTCCGGGGAACACTGAAGCTTTCTTT. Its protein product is CASSTPPGNTEAFF.

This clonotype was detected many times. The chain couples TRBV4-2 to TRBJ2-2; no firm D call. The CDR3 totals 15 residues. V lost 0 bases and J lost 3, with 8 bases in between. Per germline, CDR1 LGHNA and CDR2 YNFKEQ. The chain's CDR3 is CASSQDVQDTGELFF. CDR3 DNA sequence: TGTGCCAGCAGCCAAGATGTGCAGGACACCGGGGAGCTGTTTTTT.

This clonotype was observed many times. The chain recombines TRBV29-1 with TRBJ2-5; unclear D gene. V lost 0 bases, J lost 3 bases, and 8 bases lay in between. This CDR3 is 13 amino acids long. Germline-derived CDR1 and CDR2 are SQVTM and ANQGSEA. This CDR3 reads CSVEDWTEETQYF. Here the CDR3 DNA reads TGCAGCGTTGAAGATTGGACGGAAGAGACCCAGTACTTC.

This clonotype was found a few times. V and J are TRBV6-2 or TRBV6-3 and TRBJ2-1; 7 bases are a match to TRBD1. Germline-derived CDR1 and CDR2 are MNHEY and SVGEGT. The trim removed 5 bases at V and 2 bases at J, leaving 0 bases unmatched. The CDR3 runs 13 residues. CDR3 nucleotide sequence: TGTGCCAGCAGTACAGGGGCCTACAATGAGCAGTTCTTC. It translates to CASSTGAYNEQFF.

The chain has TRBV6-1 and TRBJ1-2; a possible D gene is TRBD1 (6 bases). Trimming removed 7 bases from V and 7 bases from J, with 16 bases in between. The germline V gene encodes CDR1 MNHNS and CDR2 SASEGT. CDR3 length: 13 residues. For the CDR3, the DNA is TGTGCCAGCAAAACCGCCCCAGGGGCTGGCTACACCTTC. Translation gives CASKTAPGAGYTF.

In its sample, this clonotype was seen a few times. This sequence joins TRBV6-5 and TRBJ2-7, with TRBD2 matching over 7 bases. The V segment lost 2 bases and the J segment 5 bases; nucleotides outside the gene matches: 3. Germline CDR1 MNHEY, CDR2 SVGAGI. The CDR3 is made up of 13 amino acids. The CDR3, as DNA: TGTGCCAGCAGTTACGCGGGAGAGGACGAGCAGTACTTC. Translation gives CASSYAGEDEQYF.

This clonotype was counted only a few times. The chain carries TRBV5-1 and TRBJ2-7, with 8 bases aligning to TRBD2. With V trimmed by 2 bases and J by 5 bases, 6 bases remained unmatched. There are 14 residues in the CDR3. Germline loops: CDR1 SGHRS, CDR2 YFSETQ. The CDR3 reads CASSFSGTVDEQYF. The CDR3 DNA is TGCGCCAGCAGCTTTAGCGGGACTGTCGACGAGCAGTACTTC.

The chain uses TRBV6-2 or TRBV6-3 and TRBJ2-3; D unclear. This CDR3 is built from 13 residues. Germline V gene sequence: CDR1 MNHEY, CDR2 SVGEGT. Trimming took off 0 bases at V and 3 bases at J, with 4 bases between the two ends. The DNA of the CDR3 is TGTGCCAGCAGTTACTCCCAGACAGATACGCAGTATTTT. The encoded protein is CASSYSQTDTQYF.

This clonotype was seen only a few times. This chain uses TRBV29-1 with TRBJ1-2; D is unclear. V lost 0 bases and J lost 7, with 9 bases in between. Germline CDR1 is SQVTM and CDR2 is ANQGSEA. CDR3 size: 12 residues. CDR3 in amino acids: CSVEDKVGGYTF. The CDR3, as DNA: TGCAGCGTTGAAGATAAAGTCGGTGGCTACACCTTC.

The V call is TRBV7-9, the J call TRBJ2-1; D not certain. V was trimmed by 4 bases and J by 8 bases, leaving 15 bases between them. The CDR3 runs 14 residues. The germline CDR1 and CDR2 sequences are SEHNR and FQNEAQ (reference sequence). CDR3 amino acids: CASSSRANSHEQFF. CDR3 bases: TGTGCCAGCAGCTCAAGGGCCAATAGCCATGAGCAGTTCTTC.

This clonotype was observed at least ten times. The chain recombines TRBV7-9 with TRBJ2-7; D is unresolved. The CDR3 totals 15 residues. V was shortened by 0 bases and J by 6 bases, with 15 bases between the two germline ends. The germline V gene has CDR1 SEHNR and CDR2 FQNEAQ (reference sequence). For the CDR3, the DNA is TGTGCCAGCAGCTTAGCGTGGCAGGTTTCTTCCGAGCAGTACTTC. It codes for CASSLAWQVSSEQYF.

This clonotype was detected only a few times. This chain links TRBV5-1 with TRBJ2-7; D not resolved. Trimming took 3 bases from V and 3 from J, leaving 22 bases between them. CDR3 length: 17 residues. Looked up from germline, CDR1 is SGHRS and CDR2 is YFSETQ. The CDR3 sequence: CASSSNEKRATNYEQYF. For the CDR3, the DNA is TGCGCCAGCAGCTCTAATGAGAAACGGGCGACGAACTACGAGCAGTACTTC.

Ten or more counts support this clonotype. Here the CDR3 DNA reads TGTGCCAGCAGTTTGAAAACAGGGGGTAACACTGAAGCTTTCTTT. Amino acid sequence: CASSLKTGGNTEAFF. This rearrangement joins TRBV7-9 to TRBJ1-1, with 8 bases fitting TRBD1. The CDR3 is made up of 15 amino acids. Germline V CDR1 and CDR2: SEHNR, FQNEAQ (reference sequence). The ends lost 6 bases at V and 2 bases at J; junction bases unmatched: 8.

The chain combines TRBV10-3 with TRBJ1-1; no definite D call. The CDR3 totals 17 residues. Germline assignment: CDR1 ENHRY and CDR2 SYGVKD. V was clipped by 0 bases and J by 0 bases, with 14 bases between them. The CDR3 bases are TGTGCCATCAGTGAGTCGGCGGACCGCCGGTTGAACACTGAAGCTTTCTTT. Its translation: CAISESADRRLNTEAFF.